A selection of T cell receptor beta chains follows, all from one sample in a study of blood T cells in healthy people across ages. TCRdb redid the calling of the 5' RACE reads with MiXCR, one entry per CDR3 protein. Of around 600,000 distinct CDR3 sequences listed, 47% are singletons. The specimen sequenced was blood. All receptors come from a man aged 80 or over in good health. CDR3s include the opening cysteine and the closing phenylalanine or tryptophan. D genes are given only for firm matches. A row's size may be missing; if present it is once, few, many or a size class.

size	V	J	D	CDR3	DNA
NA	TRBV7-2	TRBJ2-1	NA	CASSLVPPEQFF	TGTGCCAGCAGCTTAGTTCCTCCCGAGCAGTTCTTC
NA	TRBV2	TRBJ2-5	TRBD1	CASSLDRGQTQYF	TGTGCCAGCAGTTTAGACAGGGGGCAGACCCAGTACTTC
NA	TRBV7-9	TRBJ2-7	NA	CASSPRQSPYEQYF	TGTGCCAGCAGCCCCCGACAGAGCCCCTACGAGCAGTACTTC
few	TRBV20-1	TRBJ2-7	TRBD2	CSAVRLAGAHEQYF	TGCAGTGCTGTTCGACTAGCGGGAGCCCACGAGCAGTACTTC
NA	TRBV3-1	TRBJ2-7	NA	CASSQGISSYEQYF	TGTGCCAGCAGCCAGGGGATTAGCTCCTACGAGCAGTACTTC
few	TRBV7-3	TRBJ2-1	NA	CASSLGASVGNEQFF	TGTGCCAGCAGCTTAGGGGCTAGTGTAGGCAATGAGCAGTTCTTC
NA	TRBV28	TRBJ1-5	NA	CASSPPRLYSNQPQHF	TGTGCCAGCAGCCCGCCGAGACTATATAGCAATCAGCCCCAGCATTTT
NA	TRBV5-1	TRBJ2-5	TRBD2	CASSRGTGGEETQYF	TGCGCCAGCAGCAGAGGAACTGGGGGGGAAGAGACCCAGTACTTC
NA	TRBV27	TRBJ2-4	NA	CASSNLPLQGRSKNIQYF	TGTGCCAGCAGTAACCTCCCTCTTCAGGGGCGTAGCAAAAACATTCAGTACTTC
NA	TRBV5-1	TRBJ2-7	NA	CASSLLPDQGRPYEQYF	TGCGCCAGCAGCTTGCTCCCAGACCAGGGAAGACCCTACGAGCAGTACTTC
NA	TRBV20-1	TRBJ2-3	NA	CSARDHPTGTDTQYF	TGCAGTGCTAGAGATCACCCTACCGGCACAGATACGCAGTATTTT
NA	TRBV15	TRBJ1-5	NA	CATSRSNQPQHF	TGTGCCACCAGCAGATCAAATCAGCCCCAGCATTTT
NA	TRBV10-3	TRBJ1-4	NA	CAISETGLGADNEKLFF	TGTGCCATCAGTGAAACTGGGCTTGGGGCTGATAATGAAAAACTGTTTTTT
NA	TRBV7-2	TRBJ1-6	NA	CASSLAAAYNSPLHF	TGTGCCAGCAGCTTAGCGGCAGCGTATAATTCACCCCTCCACTTT
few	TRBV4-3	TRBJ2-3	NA	CASSQGGSRTDTQYF	TGCGCCAGCAGCCAAGGGGGGAGTCGGACAGATACGCAGTATTTT
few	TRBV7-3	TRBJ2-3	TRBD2	CASSLSGGRHHTQYF	TGTGCCAGCAGCCTTAGCGGGGGGCGACATCATACGCAGTATTTT
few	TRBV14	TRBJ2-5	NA	CASSQDRQRRYQETQYF	TGTGCCAGCAGCCAAGATAGGCAGCGGCGGTACCAAGAGACCCAGTACTTC
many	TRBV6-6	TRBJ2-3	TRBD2	CASNIGGLAGADTQYF	TGTGCCAGCAACATAGGGGGACTAGCGGGAGCAGATACGCAGTATTTT
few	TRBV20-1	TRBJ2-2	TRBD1	CSARGQGNTGELFF	TGCAGTGCTAGGGGACAGGGGAACACCGGGGAGCTGTTTTTT
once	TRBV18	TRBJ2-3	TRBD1	CASSPTGTGGRDTQYF	TGTGCCAGCTCACCAACCGGGACAGGGGGCAGAGATACGCAGTATTTT
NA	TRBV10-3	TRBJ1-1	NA	CAISVETYTEAFF	TGTGCCATCAGTGTCGAAACTTACACTGAAGCTTTCTTT
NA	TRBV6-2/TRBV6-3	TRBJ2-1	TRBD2	CAARREGSYNEQFF	TGTGCCGCCCGGCGGGAGGGTTCGTACAATGAGCAGTTCTTC
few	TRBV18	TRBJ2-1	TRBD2	CASSPPIAGNEQFF	TGTGCCAGCTCACCTCCAATAGCGGGAAATGAGCAGTTCTTC
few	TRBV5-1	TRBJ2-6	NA	CASKGTSGANVLTF	TGCGCCAGCAAGGGGACCTCTGGGGCCAACGTCCTGACTTTC
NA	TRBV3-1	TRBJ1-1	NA	CASSPEYRVNTEAFF	TGTGCCAGCAGCCCAGAATATCGAGTGAACACTGAAGCTTTCTTT
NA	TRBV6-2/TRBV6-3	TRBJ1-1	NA	CASSYQAGTTNTEAFF	TGTGCCAGCAGTTACCAAGCCGGGACAACGAACACTGAAGCTTTCTTT
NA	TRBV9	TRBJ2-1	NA	CASSVGQGTALRSSYNEQFF	TGTGCCAGCAGCGTAGGTCAGGGGACTGCTCTCAGGAGCTCCTACAATGAGCAGTTCTTC
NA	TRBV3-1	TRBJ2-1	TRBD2	CASSRAGVGEQFF	TGTGCCAGCAGCCGGGCGGGAGTAGGGGAGCAGTTCTTC
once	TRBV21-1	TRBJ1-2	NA	CASRPSLGYTF	TGTGCCAGCAGACCCTCGCTTGGCTACACCTTC
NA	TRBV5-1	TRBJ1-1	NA	CASSDQENTEAFF	TGCGCCAGCAGCGATCAAGAGAACACTGAAGCTTTCTTT
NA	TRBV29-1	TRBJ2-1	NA	CSVGVPNEQFF	TGCAGCGTTGGAGTGCCCAATGAGCAGTTCTTC
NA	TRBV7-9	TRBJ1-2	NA	CASSLVGDGYTF	TGTGCCAGCAGCTTAGTGGGGGATGGCTACACCTTC
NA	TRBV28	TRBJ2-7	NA	CASSLRRGRYEQYF	TGTGCCAGCAGTTTAAGACGGGGGAGGTACGAGCAGTACTTC
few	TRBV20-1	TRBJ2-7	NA	CSATNYEQYF	TGCAGTGCTACCAACTACGAGCAGTACTTC
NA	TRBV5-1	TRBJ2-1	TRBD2	CASSEGAGGRTNERFF	TGCGCCAGCAGCGAAGGGGCGGGGGGGCGAACAAATGAGCGGTTCTTC
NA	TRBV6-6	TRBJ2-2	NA	CASSFGRSTGELFF	TGTGCCAGCAGTTTTGGCAGGAGTACCGGGGAGCTGTTTTTT
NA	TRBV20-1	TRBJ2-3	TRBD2	CSRAGGPTDTQYF	TGCAGCCGAGCGGGGGGGCCGACAGATACGCAGTATTTT
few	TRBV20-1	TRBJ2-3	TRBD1	CSARDRSTDTQYF	TGCAGTGCTAGGGACAGGAGCACAGATACGCAGTATTTT
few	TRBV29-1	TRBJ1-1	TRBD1	CSVGPGQGDTEAFF	TGCAGCGTTGGCCCGGGACAGGGGGACACTGAAGCTTTCTTT
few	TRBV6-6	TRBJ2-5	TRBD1	CASSRTGQREQYF	TGTGCCAGCAGTCGGACAGGGCAACGGGAGCAGTACTTC
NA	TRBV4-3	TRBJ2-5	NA	CASSRAPEETQYF	TGCGCCAGCAGCCGGGCACCCGAAGAGACCCAGTACTTC
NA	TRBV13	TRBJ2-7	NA	CASSAGQLYEQYF	TGTGCCAGCAGCGCCGGACAGCTCTACGAGCAGTACTTC
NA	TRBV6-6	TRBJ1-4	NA	CASSYEGIGGEKLFF	TGTGCCAGCAGTTACGAGGGGATCGGGGGTGAAAAACTGTTTTTT
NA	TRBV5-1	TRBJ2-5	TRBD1	CASRPQTGGEETQYF	TGCGCCAGCAGACCCCAGACAGGGGGCGAAGAGACCCAGTACTTC
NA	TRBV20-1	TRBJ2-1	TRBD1	CSARGDSGEQFF	TGCAGTGCTAGGGGGGACAGTGGTGAGCAGTTCTTC